The 10 T cell receptor beta chains listed next were all sequenced from one sample in a study of shared clonotypes between healthy human individuals. Naive CD8 cells comprised CD45RO-negative, CCR7-positively selected cells, excluding terminally differentiated effector memory CD45RA+ cells. TCRdb's table, derived via immunoSEQ multiplex PCR, lists solely in-frame clones and lacks some. The data contain about 1,900,000 clones, 85% to 95% of them seen just once; the ten biggest clones take up 1.2%. Material for sequencing was naive CD8+ T cells sorted from blood. The origin of the receptors is a man younger than 30 in good health.

The rearrangement joins TRBV29-1 to TRBJ1-4; 7 bases match TRBD1. The V gene's germline CDR1 is SQVTM and CDR2 ANQGSEA. V shed 4 bases, J shed 5 bases, and the junction held 7 bases outside the gene matches. This CDR3 is built from 14 residues. DNA for the CDR3: TGCAGCGTTGTGTTGATGGGACAGAATGAAAAACTGTTTTTT. Translation gives CSVVLMGQNEKLFF.

The V call is TRBV5-6, the J call TRBJ1-1, with TRBD1 identical over 8 bases. Germline CDR1 SGHDT, CDR2 YYEEEE. After removal of 7 bases from V and 7 bases from J, the junction contained 9 bases not matched to a gene. The CDR3 is 13 amino acids. The CDR3 is CASSGQGQGEAFF. DNA of the CDR3: TGTGCCAGCTCAGGACAGGGTCAAGGTGAAGCTTTCTTT.

The chain uses TRBV5-5 and TRBJ2-7; the D gene could be TRBD1 or TRBD2 (5 bases each). Germline V gives CDR1 SGHKS, CDR2 YYEKEE (reference sequence). The CDR3 runs to 13 residues. V was clipped by 3 bases and J by 0 bases, with 7 bases between them. The CDR3 nucleotides read TGTGCCAGCAGCTGGGACGGCTCCTACGAGCAGTACTTC. The encoded protein is CASSWDGSYEQYF.

The genes are TRBV2 and TRBJ1-2; 9 nucleotides align to TRBD1. CDR3 length: 17 residues. Germline V gene sequence: CDR1 SNHLY, CDR2 FYNNEI. Germline trimming cut 6 bases from V and 0 bases from J; bases unmatched to any gene: 11. The CDR3 spells CASRALTGQGPNYGYTF. The CDR3 bases are TGTGCCAGCAGGGCTCTAACTGGACAGGGGCCTAACTATGGCTACACCTTC. The full variable domain, with the rest looked up from reference TRBV2 and TRBJ1-2, is EPEVTQTPSHQVTQMGQEVILRCVPISNHLYFYWYRQILGQKVEFLVSFYNNEISEKSEIFDDQFSVERPDGSNFTLKIRSTKLEDSAMYFCASRALTGQGPNYGYTFGSGTRLTVV.

V usage is TRBV27 and J usage is TRBJ2-3, with TRBD2 matching over 7 bases. The CDR3 is made up of 16 amino acids. Trimming cost V 3 bases and J 6 bases; bases outside gene matches: 12. Germline CDR1 is MNHEY and CDR2 is SMNVEV (reference sequence). CDR3 DNA: TGTGCCAGCAGTTTTTACAGCGGGATAGACGCGGATACGCAGTATTTT. Amino acid sequence: CASSFYSGIDADTQYF.

As for this clone: The identical CDR3 is also encoded by other nucleotide sequences in the sample. This rearrangement joins TRBV13 to TRBJ2-7; possible D gene TRBD1, 5 bases. The germline V gene encodes CDR1 PRHDT and CDR2 FYEKMQ (reference sequence). The CDR3 consists of 13 residues. With 3 bases removed from V and 2 bases from J, the gap between germline ends came to 8 bases. Here the CDR3 reads CASSFDRAYEQYF. CDR3 DNA: TGTGCCAGCAGCTTCGACAGAGCCTACGAGCAGTACTTC. Together with reference TRBV13 and TRBJ2-7, the CDR3 gives the full variable domain: AAGVIQSPRHLIKEKRETATLKCYPIPRHDTVYWYQQGPGQDPQFLISFYEKMQSDKGSIPDRFSAQQFSDYHSELNMSSLELGDSALYFCASSFDRAYEQYFGPGTRLTVT.

This clone has ten or more counts. V is TRBV7-9 and J is TRBJ1-3; the D gene is possibly TRBD1 (5 bases). Germline V gene data show CDR1 as SEHNR and CDR2 as FQNEAQ (reference sequence). The CDR3 runs to 15 residues. V was cut by 6 bases and J by 0 bases, with 12 bases left in between. This CDR3 is CASSLPRVSGNTIYF. The CDR3 nucleotides are TGTGCCAGCAGTCTCCCCAGGGTCTCTGGAAACACCATATATTTT.

This clone was observed a single time. The chain has TRBV7-9 and TRBJ1-5; unclear D gene. V was pared by 3 bases and J by 9 bases, with 12 bases between. Germline CDR1 reads SEHNR; CDR2 reads FQNEAQ (reference sequence). This CDR3 is built from 13 residues. CDR3 region: CASSLIGPWPQHF. CDR3 DNA sequence: TGTGCCAGCAGCTTGATAGGCCCCTGGCCCCAGCATTTT.

The rearrangement links TRBV7-9 to TRBJ2-7, with D perhaps TRBD1 (6 bases). V was shortened by 5 bases and J by 2 bases, with 19 bases between the two germline ends. Germline V gene lookup returns CDR1 SEHNR and CDR2 FQNEAQ (reference sequence). The CDR3 extends over 16 amino acids. CDR3 in DNA: TGTGCCAGCAGCCCAAACGAAGGGGGAACGGCCTACGAGCAGTACTTC. Encoded protein: CASSPNEGGTAYEQYF.

This clone appeared once. The CDR3 spells CASSLAGGFSYEQYF. For the CDR3, the DNA is TGTGCCAGCAGTCTGGCGGGAGGCTTCTCCTACGAGCAGTACTTC. The genes are TRBV7-2 and TRBJ2-7; 8 nucleotides match TRBD2. The trim removed 6 bases at V and 0 bases at J, leaving 7 bases unmatched. Germline loops: CDR1 SGHTA, CDR2 FQGNSA. The CDR3 is 15 residues long. The entire variable domain, with the rest obtained from reference TRBV7-2 and TRBJ2-7, is as follows: GAGVSQSPSNKVTEKGKDVELRCDPISGHTALYWYRQSLGQGLEFLIYFQGNSAPDKSGLPSDRFSAERTGGSVSTLTIQRTQQEDSAVYLCASSLAGGFSYEQYFGPGTRLTVT.